A selection of T cell receptor beta chains follows, all from one sample in a study of T cell responses to AZD1222 COVID-19 vaccine. Profiling relied on immunoSEQ multiplex PCR, and the TCRdb table lists in-frame clones only, not all of them. The sample consists of 130,000 to 150,000 clones, around 93% of them appearing once. The sequenced sample was peripheral blood, obtained on day 0 of AZD1222 vaccination. The receptors were sampled from an adult in good health. Each CDR3 is given with its conserved first and last residue. D genes are given only for firm matches. A row's size may be missing; if present it is once, few, many or a size class.

TRBV29-1,11,NA,TRBJ2-3,NA,CSGGNTDTQYF,TGCAGCGGTGGGAACACAGATACGCAGTATTTT
TRBV6-6,14,NA,TRBJ2-7,NA,CASSYSTMVGEQYF,TGTGCCAGCAGTTACTCGACCATGGTAGGGGAGCAGTACTTC
TRBV5-1,15,NA,TRBJ1-2,NA,CASSLGAGSRYGYTF,TGCGCCAGCAGCTTGGGGGCAGGGTCTAGGTATGGCTACACCTTC
TRBV7-2,15,NA,TRBJ2-1,NA,CASTNPGDSYNEQFF,TGTGCCAGCACGAACCCGGGGGACTCCTACAATGAGCAGTTCTTC
TRBV2,15,NA,TRBJ2-3,NA,CASSEALARADTQYF,TGTGCCAGCAGTGAAGCGCTTGCCCGGGCAGATACGCAGTATTTT
TRBV27,17,NA,TRBJ1-1,NA,CASSSEWTGAQYTEAFF,TGTGCCAGCAGTTCCGAATGGACCGGGGCACAGTACACTGAAGCTTTCTTT
TRBV4-2,13,NA,TRBJ1-1,NA,CASSPSWNTEAFF,TGTGCCAGCAGCCCCAGTTGGAACACTGAAGCTTTCTTT
TRBV19,16,NA,TRBJ1-4,NA,CASRPTLDVANEKLFF,TGTGCCAGTAGGCCGACCCTGGATGTGGCTAATGAAAAACTGTTTTTT
TRBV13,19,TRBD2,TRBJ2-7,NA,CASSPRGSGGRGLPYEQYF,TGTGCCAGCAGCCCCCGTGGTAGCGGGGGGCGGGGCCTACCCTACGAGCAGTACTTC
TRBV4-2,15,NA,TRBJ2-7,NA,CASSQEQTVSYEQYF,TGTGCCAGCAGCCAAGAACAGACGGTCTCCTACGAGCAGTACTTC
TRBV29-1,14,NA,TRBJ2-5,once,CSVANRTQGETQYF,TGCAGCGTTGCCAACAGGACCCAGGGAGAGACCCAGTACTTC
TRBV18,15,NA,TRBJ2-7,NA,CASSPLVQAPYEQYF,TGTGCCAGCTCACCACTCGTGCAGGCTCCCTACGAGCAGTACTTC
TRBV7-9,14,TRBD1,TRBJ1-2,NA,CASSPEGQGHGYTF,TGTGCCAGCAGCCCTGAGGGACAGGGACATGGCTACACCTTC
TRBV5-1,16,TRBD1,TRBJ1-1,NA,CASSLEPGGGYTEAFF,TGCGCCAGCAGCTTGGAGCCAGGGGGCGGATACACTGAAGCTTTCTTT
TRBV5-8,12,NA,TRBJ1-1,NA,CASSFQRAEAFF,TGTGCCAGCAGCTTCCAGAGGGCTGAAGCTTTCTTT
TRBV5-4,14,NA,TRBJ1-4,NA,CASSLQGHGEKLFF,TGTGCCAGCAGCTTACAGGGCCACGGTGAAAAACTGTTTTTT
TRBV24-1,17,NA,TRBJ1-3,NA,CATSDFERDLSGNTIYF,TGTGCCACCAGTGATTTTGAGAGGGACCTCTCTGGAAACACCATATATTTT
TRBV10-3,17,NA,TRBJ2-3,NA,CAISESGQPMARDTQYF,TGTGCCATCAGTGAGTCCGGGCAACCTATGGCCCGGGATACGCAGTATTTT
TRBV2,15,NA,TRBJ1-6,NA,CASSETRMGGSPLHF,TGTGCCAGCAGTGAGACCAGGATGGGGGGATCACCCCTCCACTTT
TRBV7-9,15,NA,TRBJ1-2,NA,CASSLHQVPNYGYTF,TGTGCCAGCAGCCTGCACCAGGTCCCTAACTATGGCTACACCTTC
TRBV5-6,13,NA,TRBJ1-1,NA,CASSGGAYTEAFF,TGTGCCAGCAGCGGGGGCGCGTACACTGAAGCTTTCTTT
TRBV3-1/TRBV3-2,15,TRBD2,TRBJ2-7,once,CASSGLADRTYEQYF,TGTGCCAGCAGCGGACTAGCGGATAGGACCTACGAGCAGTACTTC
TRBV2,14,TRBD1,TRBJ2-7,NA,CASSGQGGDYEQYF,TGTGCCAGCAGCGGACAGGGGGGGGACTACGAGCAGTACTTC
TRBV14,13,NA,TRBJ1-2,NA,CASSLGFNYGYTF,TGTGCCAGCAGCCTTGGATTCAACTATGGCTACACCTTC
TRBV4-1,14,NA,TRBJ2-3,NA,CASSQEEGTDTQYF,TGCGCCAGCAGCCAAGAGGAGGGTACAGATACGCAGTATTTT
TRBV18,19,NA,TRBJ2-3,NA,CASSPRFKGGERMTDTQYF,TGTGCCAGCTCACCCCGGTTCAAGGGTGGGGAAAGAATGACAGATACGCAGTATTTT
TRBV27,18,TRBD1,TRBJ1-2,once,CASKDRAGVDMEINGYTF,TGTGCCAGCAAAGACAGGGCTGGGGTAGATATGGAGATTAATGGCTACACCTTC
TRBV12-3/TRBV12-4,12,NA,TRBJ2-7,NA,CASSRTTYEQYF,TGTGCCAGCAGCCGCACTACCTACGAGCAGTACTTC
TRBV5-8,15,NA,TRBJ1-3,medium-sized,CASSFPGFTGNTIYF,TGTGCCAGCAGCTTTCCCGGTTTCACTGGAAACACCATATATTTT
TRBV12-3/TRBV12-4,12,NA,TRBJ1-2,NA,CASSPGDYGYTF,TGTGCCAGCAGTCCGGGGGACTATGGCTACACCTTC
TRBV19,19,TRBD2,TRBJ2-7,few,CASSGGLAARELKPYEQYF,TGTGCCAGTAGTGGAGGACTAGCAGCGAGAGAGTTGAAACCCTACGAGCAGTACTTC
TRBV7-9,16,TRBD2,TRBJ2-3,NA,CASSLAQREWGDTQYF,TGTGCCAGCAGCTTAGCGCAGCGGGAGTGGGGAGATACGCAGTATTTT
TRBV14,15,NA,TRBJ1-4,NA,CASSHRGGYNEKLFF,TGTGCCAGCAGCCACCGAGGGGGGTATAATGAAAAACTGTTTTTT
TRBV7-6,16,TRBD2,TRBJ2-3,NA,CASSQTSGRSTDTQYF,TGTGCCAGCAGCCAGACTAGCGGGCGCTCCACAGATACGCAGTATTTT
TRBV28,11,NA,TRBJ1-5,NA,CASSTYQPQHF,TGTGCCAGCAGTACCTATCAGCCCCAGCATTTT
TRBV2,15,NA,TRBJ2-3,NA,CASRNTRTVTDTQYF,TGTGCCAGCAGAAACACCCGGACTGTGACAGATACGCAGTATTTT
TRBV3-1/TRBV3-2,16,TRBD1,TRBJ1-1,NA,CASSPGGNRGFTEAFF,TGTGCCAGCAGCCCAGGGGGGAACAGGGGATTCACTGAAGCTTTCTTT
TRBV2,13,NA,TRBJ1-1,NA,CASSDSMNTEAFF,TGTGCCAGCAGTGACAGCATGAACACTGAAGCTTTCTTT
TRBV12-3/TRBV12-4,12,NA,TRBJ2-7,NA,CASSLVPHEQYF,TGTGCCAGCAGTTTAGTCCCCCACGAGCAGTACTTC
TRBV5-8,15,NA,TRBJ1-3,NA,CASSRQGFSGNTIYF,TGTGCCAGCAGTCGTCAGGGGTTCTCTGGAAACACCATATATTTT
TRBV27,15,TRBD2,TRBJ2-7,NA,CASTGLVAGSYEQYF,TGTGCCAGCACCGGTTTGGTAGCGGGGAGCTACGAGCAGTACTTC
TRBV12-5,16,TRBD1,TRBJ1-5,NA,CASGSTDRAGNQPQHF,TGTGCTAGTGGTTCCACGGACAGGGCCGGCAATCAGCCCCAGCATTTT
TRBV27,17,NA,TRBJ2-2,NA,CASSPHQTSRGTGELFF,TGTGCCAGCAGTCCCCACCAGACTAGTAGAGGGACCGGGGAGCTGTTTTTT
TRBV5-1,16,NA,TRBJ1-2,NA,CASSLGLGDSHYGYTF,TGCGCCAGCAGCTTGGGTCTAGGCGATTCCCACTATGGCTACACCTTC
TRBV2,13,TRBD2,TRBJ2-7,NA,CASTTSVSYEQYF,TGTGCCAGCACGACTAGCGTCTCCTACGAGCAGTACTTC
TRBV18,15,TRBD1,TRBJ1-2,NA,CASSTPTGDLYGYTF,TGTGCCAGCTCAACCCCGACAGGGGATTTATATGGCTACACCTTC
TRBV12-3/TRBV12-4,13,NA,TRBJ2-7,NA,CASRSLPTDEQYF,TGTGCCAGCCGTTCTCTTCCTACGGACGAGCAGTACTTC
TRBV19,13,TRBD1,TRBJ1-2,NA,CATPGTGNYGYTF,TGTGCCACTCCCGGGACAGGGAACTATGGCTACACCTTC
TRBV11-2,13,NA,TRBJ1-5,NA,CASSPPVDQPQHF,TGTGCCAGCAGCCCCCCGGTGGATCAGCCCCAGCATTTT
TRBV7-3,12,NA,TRBJ2-5,NA,CASSLTSETQYF,TGTGCCAGCAGCTTAACATCGGAGACCCAGTACTTC
TRBV9,15,NA,TRBJ2-7,NA,CASSVAGQAGYEQYF,TGTGCCAGCAGCGTAGCTGGGCAGGCAGGTTACGAGCAGTACTTC
TRBV2,15,NA,TRBJ1-4,NA,CASSARGGTNEKLFF,TGTGCCAGCAGCGCCAGGGGAGGGACTAATGAAAAACTGTTTTTT
TRBV12-3/TRBV12-4,13,NA,TRBJ1-6,NA,CASSNSRVSPLHF,TGTGCCAGCAGTAACTCGCGGGTATCACCCCTCCACTTT
TRBV18,15,NA,TRBJ1-1,NA,CASSPPSGRNTEAFF,TGTGCCAGCTCACCACCCTCGGGGAGGAACACTGAAGCTTTCTTT
TRBV5-1,18,TRBD2,TRBJ2-1,NA,CASSTGLAGGTAGEEQFF,TGCGCCAGCAGCACGGGACTAGCGGGAGGTACCGCTGGGGAGGAGCAGTTCTTC